A single sample gave rise to the 31 T cell receptor beta chains below, sequenced in a study of OX40 agonist ivuxolimab in advanced cancers. This table comes from immunoSEQ multiplex PCR, and its TCRdb copy is limited to in-frame clones, with some not included. The data contain over 30,000 clones, about 92% of them singletons. This specimen consisted of CD4+ or CD8+ T cells sorted from blood, obtained in a trial of the OX40 agonist ivuxolimab. These receptors all stem from an adult with an advanced solid tumor such as melanoma, head and neck, liver or kidney cancer.

This clone appeared a few times. The rearrangement uses TRBV7-9 and TRBJ2-7; D is unclear. The V end was cut by 10 bases, the J end by 1 base, with 11 bases between. CDR3 length equals 12 residues. CDR1 and CDR2 (germline): SEHNR, FQNEAQ (reference sequence). The CDR3 nucleotides are TGTGCCACCACTGGGCAGTCCTACGAGCAGTACTTC. Translation gives CATTGQSYEQYF.

V gene TRBV27 combines with J gene TRBJ2-7, with D possibly being TRBD2 (6 bases). Germline CDR1 and CDR2: MNHEY and SMNVEV (reference sequence). The CDR3 spans 8 residues. V gave up 11 bases and J gave up 7 bases, with 6 bases separating them. In DNA form, the CDR3 reads TGTGCCGGGGGGGAGCAGTACTTC. Protein: CAGGEQYF.

The sample holds one count of this clone. The chain employs TRBV6-5 and TRBJ2-7; a weak D match, TRBD2 (6 bases). The germline CDR1 and CDR2 sequences are MNHEY and SVGAGI. Trimming stripped 0 bases from V and 4 bases from J, with 10 bases between. The CDR3 has 14 amino acids. CDR3 DNA sequence: TGTGCCAGCAGTTACTCATCCGGGGGATACGAGCAGTACTTC. It encodes CASSYSSGGYEQYF.

The rearrangement links TRBV10-2 to TRBJ1-1; the D gene is possibly TRBD1 (6 bases). V shed 1 base and J shed 3 bases, with 12 bases lying between them. The CDR3 totals 15 residues. The germline CDR1 and CDR2 sequences are WSHSY and SAAADI. CDR3 nucleotides: TGCGCCAGCAGTGAGTTTGGGGGGGCGCACACTGAAGCTTTCTTT. Translation gives CASSEFGGAHTEAFF.

V gene TRBV6-1 combines with J gene TRBJ2-7, with a tentative D call TRBD1 (6 bases). V gave up 3 bases and J gave up 0 bases, with 12 bases separating them. CDR3 size: 15 residues. The germline V gene encodes CDR1 MNHNS and CDR2 SASEGT. DNA for the CDR3: TGTGCCAGCAGTGACCCAGGACAGAGCTCCTACGAGCAGTACTTC. Its translation is CASSDPGQSSYEQYF.

The chain recombines TRBV19 with TRBJ2-2; tentatively, D is TRBD1 or TRBD2 (5 bases each). This CDR3 spans 14 amino acids. CDR1 LNHDA and CDR2 SQIVND come from the germline V gene (reference sequence). Trimming shortened V by 10 bases and J by 3 bases, and 15 bases separated the two germline ends. CDR3 in amino acids: CAIKKQEDTGELFF. The CDR3 DNA sequence: TGTGCCATCAAGAAACAGGAGGACACCGGGGAGCTGTTTTTT.

V gene TRBV7-8 combines with J gene TRBJ2-7, with D maybe TRBD2 (5 bases). Trimming stripped 8 bases from V and 3 bases from J, with 8 bases between. The CDR3 is 11 amino acids. Germline CDR1 and CDR2: SGHVS and FQNEAQ. The chain's CDR3 is CASVRGYEQYF. The CDR3 nucleotides read TGTGCCAGCGTCCGGGGCTACGAGCAGTACTTC.

The chain has TRBV27 and TRBJ2-7; 9 nucleotides align to TRBD2. This CDR3 has 16 residues. The trim removed 5 bases at V and 3 bases at J, leaving 11 bases unmatched. Germline V gene lookup returns CDR1 MNHEY and CDR2 SMNVEV (reference sequence). The CDR3 DNA reads as TGTGCCAGCAGTCCCCGAGGGAGCGGGGGGTTCTACGAGCAGTACTTC. It encodes CASSPRGSGGFYEQYF.

The chain uses TRBV6-5 and TRBJ2-7, with 7 bases lining up with TRBD2. V shed 8 bases, J shed 6 bases, and the junction held 10 bases outside the gene matches. The CDR3 covers 13 residues. CDR1 is MNHEY, CDR2 SVGAGI, per germline. The CDR3 DNA sequence: TGTGCCAGCCTAGCGGCGGGAGATGTCGAGCAGTACTTC. Amino acid sequence: CASLAAGDVEQYF.

The gene calls are TRBV27 and TRBJ2-7, with unresolved D. This CDR3 has 14 residues. The germline V gene encodes CDR1 MNHEY and CDR2 SMNVEV (reference sequence). With 0 bases removed from V and 2 bases from J, the gap between germline ends came to 8 bases. CDR3 amino acids: CASSLSRGPYEQYF. The CDR3, as DNA: TGTGCCAGCAGTTTATCGAGAGGTCCCTACGAGCAGTACTTC.

This clone appeared once. The chain uses TRBV5-1 and TRBJ2-3; D remains unclear. Germline CDR1 is SGHRS and CDR2 is YFSETQ. V was shortened by 7 bases and J by 0 bases, with 12 bases between the two germline ends. The CDR3 is 14 residues long. The CDR3: CASLPGPSTDTQYF. The DNA of the CDR3 is TGCGCCAGCCTCCCGGGTCCTAGCACAGATACGCAGTATTTT.

The CDR3: CASQGQGSIYEQYF. As DNA, the CDR3 is TGTGCCAGCCAAGGACAGGGGTCTATCTACGAGCAGTACTTC. The rearrangement joins TRBV2 to TRBJ2-7, with 9 positions matching TRBD1. Germline values: CDR1 SNHLY, CDR2 FYNNEI. The CDR3 runs 14 residues. The J segment lost 3 bases and the V segment lost 8 bases, leaving 8 bases of the junction unmatched.

The sample holds one count of this clone. The chain links TRBV4-1 to TRBJ2-2; 8 bases are a match to TRBD1. V shed 1 base, J shed 3 bases, and the junction held 10 bases outside the gene matches. Germline V gene lookup returns CDR1 MGHRA and CDR2 YSYEKL. CDR3 size: 18 residues. The CDR3: CASSQAMYSGGDTGELFF. CDR3 sequence (DNA): TGCGCCAGCAGCCAAGCAATGTATTCAGGGGGCGACACCGGGGAGCTGTTTTTT.

CDR3: CASSDYRGNTIYF. The DNA of the CDR3 is TGTGCCAGCAGTGATTACAGGGGAAACACCATATATTTT. This chain links TRBV25-1 with TRBJ1-3, with a possible D match to TRBD1 (5 bases). V was cut by 3 bases and J by 4 bases, with 7 bases left in between. The length of the CDR3 is 13 residues. Germline CDR1 MGHDK, CDR2 SYGVNS.

The rearrangement links TRBV19 to TRBJ2-7; D might be TRBD1 (6 bases). Germline CDR1 and CDR2: LNHDA and SQIVND (reference sequence). This CDR3 region has 15 residues. Trimming shortened V by 3 bases and J by 2 bases, and 14 bases separated the two germline ends. In DNA form, the CDR3 reads TGTGCCAGTAGTATCCGGGACACTACCACCTACGAGCAGTACTTC. Its protein is CASSIRDTTTYEQYF.

V usage is TRBV28 and J usage is TRBJ2-1; 13 bases are a match to TRBD2. This CDR3 spans 20 amino acids. V trimming: 2 bases; J trimming: 4 bases; junction bases outside the gene matches: 14. Germline V lookup: CDR1 MDHEN, CDR2 SYDVKM. The CDR3 sequence: CASSLQAVVTSGRSYNEQFF. DNA of the CDR3: TGTGCCAGCAGTTTACAGGCCGTTGTGACTAGCGGGAGGTCTTACAATGAGCAGTTCTTC.

This clone came up once. The chain uses TRBV11-2 and TRBJ2-7; D perhaps matches TRBD2 (6 bases). CDR3 length: 13 residues. V was pared by 1 base and J by 6 bases, with 10 bases between. Germline V gives CDR1 SGHAT, CDR2 FQNNGV. In DNA, the CDR3 is TGTGCCAGCAGCTTAGCCCCCGGGAGCGAGCAGTACTTC. Translating gives CASSLAPGSEQYF.

This sequence joins TRBV7-9 and TRBJ2-3, with TRBD1 identical over 7 bases. The CDR3 loop spans 13 amino acids. CDR1 and CDR2 (germline): SEHNR, FQNEAQ (reference sequence). V shed 5 bases, J shed 3 bases, and the junction held 2 bases outside the gene matches. The CDR3 bases are TGTGCCAGCAGCACGGACAGGACAGATACGCAGTATTTT. This encodes CASSTDRTDTQYF.

Here the CDR3 reads CASSLAGLAPETQYF. In nucleotides, the CDR3 is TGTGCCAGCAGCTTAGCGGGACTAGCGCCCGAGACCCAGTACTTC. The chain couples TRBV7-9 to TRBJ2-5, with 10 bases fitting TRBD2. The V gene's germline CDR1 is SEHNR and CDR2 FQNEAQ (reference sequence). The J segment lost 5 bases and the V segment lost 0 bases, leaving 3 bases of the junction unmatched. CDR3 length equals 15 residues.

The rearrangement joins TRBV7-9 to TRBJ1-2; no clear D gene. Trimming took 4 bases from V and 1 from J, leaving 4 bases between them. The CDR3 contains 12 residues. Germline assignment: CDR1 SEHNR and CDR2 FQNEAQ (reference sequence). CDR3 sequence: CASSYSNYGYTF. In DNA, the CDR3 is TGTGCCAGCAGCTACAGTAACTATGGCTACACCTTC.

The rearrangement joins TRBV7-3 to TRBJ2-1, with 14 bases fitting TRBD2. Germline V gives CDR1 SGHTA, CDR2 FQGTGA. After removal of 11 bases from V and 12 bases from J, the junction contained 12 bases not matched to a gene. This CDR3 region has 14 residues. The CDR3 nucleotides read TGTGCCGGACGGGGGACTAGCGGGAGTATTCCGCAGTTCTTC. As protein: CAGRGTSGSIPQFF.

In DNA, the CDR3 is TGCGCCAGCAGCCAAGATGTGCTAGCGGGGCCCTCAGATACGCAGTATTTT. Its protein is CASSQDVLAGPSDTQYF. J is TRBJ2-3 and V is TRBV4-1, with TRBD2 identical over 9 bases. From germline, CDR1 is MGHRA and CDR2 YSYEKL. The CDR3 is made up of 17 amino acids. Losses at the gene ends were 0 bases for V and 4 bases for J; bases not matched to a gene: 8.

The chain recombines TRBV7-9 with TRBJ2-2, with unresolved D. This CDR3 region has 14 residues. V dropped 7 bases and J dropped 0 bases, with 9 bases sitting between them. Germline-derived CDR1 and CDR2 are SEHNR and FQNEAQ (reference sequence). The CDR3 DNA follows: TGTGCCAGCACCGTACTAACGAACACCGGGGAGCTGTTTTTT. This translates into CASTVLTNTGELFF.

This clone was detected only once. The gene calls are TRBV27 and TRBJ2-3; D remains unclear. This CDR3 region has 15 residues. Deletions cut 3 bases from V and 0 bases from J, with 10 bases between. Germline V gene lookup returns CDR1 MNHEY and CDR2 SMNVEV (reference sequence). The CDR3 DNA reads TGTGCCAGCAGTTTTGTGGTCAGCAGCACAGATACGCAGTATTTT. Protein: CASSFVVSSTDTQYF.

V gene TRBV28 combines with J gene TRBJ2-5; no definite D call. Trimming stripped 1 base from V and 8 bases from J, with 14 bases between. The CDR3 loop spans 14 amino acids. Germline V gives CDR1 MDHEN, CDR2 SYDVKM. The CDR3 is CASSLFTDSETQYF. Here the CDR3 DNA reads TGTGCCAGCAGTTTATTCACAGATTCGGAAACCCAGTACTTC.

The chain is built from TRBV21-1 and TRBJ1-4. TRBV21-1 is termed a pseudogene. CDR3 length: 15 residues. CDR3 sequence: CASSKSSGGNEKLFF. In nucleotides, the CDR3 is TGTGCCAGCAGCAAAAGCAGCGGGGGTAATGAAAAACTGTTTTTT.

The rearrangement joins TRBV7-6 to TRBJ2-1; 9 bases map to TRBD2. The CDR3 extends over 16 amino acids. V gave up 5 bases and J gave up 0 bases; unmatched junction bases: 5. Germline V CDR1 and CDR2: SGHVS, FNYEAQ. This CDR3 reads CASSPRGGDSYNEQFF. For the CDR3, the DNA is TGTGCCAGCAGCCCGCGGGGGGGAGACTCCTACAATGAGCAGTTCTTC. Supplemented by reference TRBV7-6 and TRBJ2-1, the full variable domain reads GAGVSQSPRYKVTKRGQDVALRCDPISGHVSLYWYRQALGQGPEFLTYFNYEAQQDKSGLPNDRFSAERPEGSISTLTIQRTEQRDSAMYRCASSPRGGDSYNEQFFGPGTRLTVL.

This chain joins TRBV7-6 and TRBJ2-1; no definite D call. With 0 bases removed from V and 8 bases from J, the gap between germline ends came to 8 bases. Germline V gives CDR1 SGHVS, CDR2 FNYEAQ. The CDR3 contains 13 residues. The CDR3 spells CASSLASRDEQFF. CDR3 nucleotide sequence: TGTGCCAGCAGCTTAGCTTCTCGGGATGAGCAGTTCTTC.

The gene calls are TRBV4-1 and TRBJ1-1; D is perhaps TRBD1 (5 bases). CDR3 length: 12 amino acids. Per germline, CDR1 MGHRA and CDR2 YSYEKL. V was cut by 6 bases and J by 8 bases, with 13 bases left in between. In DNA, the CDR3 is TGCGCCAGCAGTCCCGGGGGAATGGAAGCTTTCTTT. It yields the protein CASSPGGMEAFF.

CDR3 residues: CSVEMPHSYEQYF. The CDR3 DNA reads TGCAGCGTTGAAATGCCACACTCCTACGAGCAGTACTTC. The chain employs TRBV29-1 and TRBJ2-7; no definite D call. V shed 2 bases and J shed 0 bases, with 8 bases lying between them. Germline V gene lookup returns CDR1 SQVTM and CDR2 ANQGSEA. This CDR3 has 13 amino acids.

The CDR3 region has the DNA TGTGCCAGCAGCGTAATGACAGAATTGAACACTGAAGCTTTCTTT. This gives the protein CASSVMTELNTEAFF. V and J are TRBV9 and TRBJ1-1; a possible D gene is TRBD1 (5 bases). The CDR3 loop spans 15 amino acids. The V and J ends lost 1 base and 0 bases respectively, with 10 bases between them. Germline values: CDR1 SGDLS, CDR2 YYNGEE.